One and the same sample provided the 15 T cell receptor beta chains below, sequenced in a study of shared clonotypes between healthy human individuals. Only in-frame clones appear in the TCRdb table, and some are missing; sequencing was by immunoSEQ multiplex PCR. This table has 2 million to 2.5 million clones, over 85% appearing once. Sample: naive CD4+ T cells from PBMCs. As for subset: CD45RA+ positively selected. These receptors came from a man in his late teens or twenties in good health. Some clones in this sample may be carry-over from other donors' samples.

This clone was observed once. The CDR3 loop is CASSQQGSIQYF. DNA of the CDR3: TGTGCCAGCAGCCAACAGGGTAGCATTCAGTACTTC. The V gene is TRBV7-8, the J gene TRBJ2-4; the D gene is possibly TRBD1 (6 bases). The CDR3 is made up of 12 amino acids. The germline V gene encodes CDR1 SGHVS and CDR2 FQNEAQ. Trimming took off 5 bases at V and 9 bases at J, with 11 bases between the two ends.

The chain uses TRBV5-1 and TRBJ2-1; the D is unclear. From germline, CDR1 is SGHRS and CDR2 YFSETQ. Trimming removed 3 bases from V and 2 bases from J, with 12 bases in between. The CDR3 contains 15 residues. The CDR3 region has the DNA TGCGCCAGCAGCTGGGCCCGCGTGGCCTACAATGAGCAGTTCTTC. This gives the protein CASSWARVAYNEQFF. The full variable domain, rest sourced from reference TRBV5-1 and TRBJ2-1, is KAGVTQTPRYLIKTRGQQVTLSCSPISGHRSVSWYQQTPGQGLQFLFEYFSETQRNKGNFPGRFSGRQFSNSRSEMNVSTLELGDSALYLCASSWARVAYNEQFFGPGTRLTVL.

The chain uses TRBV7-9 and TRBJ2-6; 13 bases align to TRBD2. After removal of 5 bases from V and 4 bases from J, the junction contained 8 bases not matched to a gene. The CDR3 extends over 18 amino acids. CDR1 is SEHNR and CDR2 is FQNEAQ in the germline V gene (reference sequence). CDR3 sequence reads: CASSPWTSGSTGANVLTF. The CDR3, as DNA: TGTGCCAGCAGCCCATGGACTAGCGGGAGTACCGGGGCCAACGTCCTGACTTTC.

This rearrangement joins TRBV7-9 to TRBJ2-7; tentative D call: TRBD1 (6 bases). Trimming removed 5 bases from V and 1 base from J, with 12 bases in between. Germline lookup yields CDR1 SEHNR and CDR2 FQNEAQ (reference sequence). CDR3 length: 14 amino acids. The chain's CDR3 is CASSRQTGSYEQYF. The CDR3 DNA reads as TGTGCCAGCAGCCGCCAGACAGGATCCTACGAGCAGTACTTC.

There are a few counts of this clone. The V call is TRBV6-1, the J call TRBJ1-5; 9 nucleotides match TRBD1. V shed 3 bases, J shed 2 bases, and the junction held 11 bases outside the gene matches. Germline CDR1 is MNHNS and CDR2 is SASEGT. The CDR3 totals 18 residues. Here the CDR3 reads CASSDAGTGRYGNQPQHF. DNA of the CDR3: TGTGCCAGCAGTGACGCCGGGACAGGGAGGTATGGCAATCAGCCCCAGCATTTT.

This clone has only one observation. The gene calls are TRBV11-2 and TRBJ2-3; 10 bases are shared with TRBD2. Germline V gene sequence: CDR1 SGHAT, CDR2 FQNNGV. The CDR3 runs 14 residues. V was pared by 3 bases and J by 4 bases, with 1 base of the junction left unmatched. CDR3 sequence: CASSFTSGADTQYF. DNA for the CDR3: TGTGCCAGCAGCTTTACTAGCGGGGCAGATACGCAGTATTTT.

The V gene is TRBV5-8, the J gene TRBJ1-5; D call uncertain. Trimming left V 2 bases short and J 4 bases short, with 13 bases between. Germline CDR1 reads SGHTS; CDR2 reads YDEGEE. The CDR3 sequence is 15 residues long. Here the CDR3 reads CASSFVPAANQPQHF. CDR3 bases: TGTGCCAGCAGCTTTGTTCCGGCGGCTAATCAGCCCCAGCATTTT.

The chain uses TRBV7-2 and TRBJ2-2, with 10 bases aligning to TRBD2. Trimming removed 5 bases from V and 6 bases from J; junction bases left unmatched: 6. CDR3 length: 15 amino acids. The germline V gene encodes CDR1 SGHTA and CDR2 FQGNSA. This CDR3 is CASSPASGSSGELFF. The CDR3 region has the DNA TGTGCCAGCAGCCCGGCTAGCGGGAGTTCCGGGGAGCTGTTTTTT.

This rearrangement joins TRBV7-2 to TRBJ1-5; the D gene is possibly TRBD1 (5 bases). The CDR3 spans 15 residues. Trimming shortened V by 5 bases and J by 3 bases, and 14 bases separated the two germline ends. Per the germline V gene, CDR1 is SGHTA and CDR2 is FQGNSA. The CDR3: CASSTRGGFNQPQHF. The CDR3 region has the DNA TGTGCCAGCAGCACTCGGGGCGGCTTCAATCAGCCCCAGCATTTT.

This sequence joins TRBV6-5 and TRBJ2-1; 9 positions match TRBD2. The germline gives CDR1 MNHEY, CDR2 SVGAGI. The CDR3 covers 13 residues. Trimming cost V 5 bases and J 10 bases; bases outside gene matches: 6. CDR3 bases: TGTGCCAGCAGTACCATAGCGGGAGACGAGCAGTTCTTC. This sequence encodes CASSTIAGDEQFF.

The J gene is TRBJ1-2, the V gene TRBV28; possibly TRBD1 for D (5 bases). Trimming cost V 5 bases and J 8 bases, with 18 bases left between them. The CDR3 contains 14 residues. Germline CDR1 and CDR2: MDHEN and SYDVKM. CDR3 sequence: CASSPSSGFVGYTF. The CDR3 bases are TGTGCCAGCAGTCCTTCGTCAGGGTTTGTCGGCTACACCTTC.

The chain employs TRBV18 and TRBJ1-1, with D perhaps TRBD1 (5 bases). Germline CDR1 KGHSH, CDR2 LQKENI. The CDR3 extends over 14 amino acids. The V and J ends lost 5 bases and 4 bases respectively, with 14 bases between them. CDR3 DNA: TGTGCCAGCTCAGAAGGGGTTTATGGCACTGAAGCTTTCTTT. Translating gives CASSEGVYGTEAFF.

This sequence joins TRBV2 and TRBJ2-5, with 9 bases that match TRBD2. Unmatched junction bases numbered 10, after V lost 6 bases and J lost 5 bases. This CDR3 has 15 residues. Germline V gene data show CDR1 as SNHLY and CDR2 as FYNNEI. Here the CDR3 reads CASREQGLAHETQYF. The CDR3 DNA is TGTGCCAGCAGAGAACAGGGACTAGCACACGAGACCCAGTACTTC.

The CDR3 here is CSASTGHNTEAFF. The CDR3 DNA reads TGCAGCGCCTCGACAGGCCACAACACTGAAGCTTTCTTT. The chain links TRBV29-1 to TRBJ1-1; a possible D gene is TRBD1 (6 bases). Per germline, CDR1 SQVTM and CDR2 ANQGSEA. Trimming pared 7 bases from V and 2 bases from J, leaving 14 bases between. The CDR3 loop spans 13 amino acids.

The chain links TRBV7-3 to TRBJ2-7; D may be TRBD1 (6 bases). V was shortened by 4 bases and J by 5 bases, with 12 bases between the two germline ends. Germline V lookup: CDR1 SGHTA, CDR2 FQGTGA. This CDR3 spans 13 amino acids. This CDR3 is CASSYAGDHEQYF. The DNA of the CDR3 is TGTGCCAGCAGCTACGCAGGGGACCACGAGCAGTACTTC. The variable domain in full, with the rest retrieved from reference TRBV7-3 and TRBJ2-7, is GAGVSQTPSNKVTEKGKYVELRCDPISGHTALYWYRQSLGQGPEFLIYFQGTGAADDSGLPNDRFFAVRPEGSVSTLKIQRTERGDSAVYLCASSYAGDHEQYFGPGTRLTVT.